This T cell receptor (beta chain) was profiled in a study of Tregs in tolerant kidney transplant recipients. V was clipped by 5 bases and J by 0 bases, with 14 bases between them. The germline gives CDR1 LNHDA, CDR2 SQIVND (reference sequence). The CDR3 loop spans 15 amino acids. Sequencing was performed with immunoSEQ multiplex PCR; in TCRdb, only in-frame clones are kept and a portion is missing. The sample records about 240,000 clones, approximately 83% being singletons. The specimen sequenced was CD4+ T cells from blood. The clonotype was recovered from a human donor in good health. The chain combines TRBV19 with TRBJ2-7; a weak D match, TRBD1 (6 bases). The CDR3 sequence: CASSEDSVSSYEQYF. CDR3 coding DNA: TGTGCCAGTAGTGAGGACAGCGTGAGCTCCTACGAGCAGTACTTC.